This T cell receptor beta chain was profiled in a study of T cells after posttransplantation cyclophosphamide. Points from the study as a whole: Donor-recipient repertoire similarity was low at 1-2 months, rising over year one.

As to this clone: The antigen is unknown.

The V end was cut by 6 bases, the J end by 4 bases, with 21 bases between. The CDR3 extends over 17 amino acids. Per the germline V gene, CDR1 is LNHDA and CDR2 is SQIVND (reference sequence). Only in-frame clones appear in the TCRdb table, and some are missing; sequencing was by immunoSEQ multiplex PCR. This table has 30,000 to 40,000 clones, about 90% appearing once. The clonotype originates from a woman aged 40 to 50 with a blood cancer, CMV-positive, and with a related stem cell donor. The sample consisted of PBMCs. V gene TRBV19 combines with J gene TRBJ2-2; D is possibly TRBD1 (5 bases). In nucleotides, the CDR3 is TGTGCCAGTAGCCCTGATATGCAGGGTTGGGGCACCGGGGAGCTGTTTTTT. This sequence encodes CASSPDMQGWGTGELFF.